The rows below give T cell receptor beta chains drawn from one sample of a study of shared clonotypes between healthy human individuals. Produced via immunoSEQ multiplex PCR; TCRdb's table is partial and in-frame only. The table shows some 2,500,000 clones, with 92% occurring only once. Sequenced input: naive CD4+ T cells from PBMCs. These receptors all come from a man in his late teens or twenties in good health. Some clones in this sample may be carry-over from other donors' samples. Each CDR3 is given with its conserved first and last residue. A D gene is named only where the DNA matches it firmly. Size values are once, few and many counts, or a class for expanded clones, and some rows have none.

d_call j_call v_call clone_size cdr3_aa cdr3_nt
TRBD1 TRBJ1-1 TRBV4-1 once CASSPAQGRFTEAFF TGCGCCAGCAGTCCCGCACAGGGGAGGTTCACTGAAGCTTTCTTT
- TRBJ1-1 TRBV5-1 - CASSLAPQGITEAFF TGCGCCAGCAGCTTGGCTCCCCAGGGGATCACTGAAGCTTTCTTT
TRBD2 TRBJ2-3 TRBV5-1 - CASSQGAASGMLDTQYF TGCGCCAGCAGCCAAGGGGCGGCTAGCGGGATGTTAGATACGCAGTATTTT
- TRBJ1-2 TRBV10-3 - CAILRQDFLSYGYTF TGTGCCATCCTTAGACAGGACTTCCTTTCCTATGGCTACACCTTC
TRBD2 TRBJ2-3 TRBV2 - CASTPGLASDTQYF TGTGCCAGCACCCCGGGACTAGCGTCAGATACGCAGTATTTT
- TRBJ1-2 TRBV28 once CVSSFILRGIPNYGYTF TGTGTCAGCAGTTTTATCCTAAGGGGCATTCCAAACTATGGCTACACCTTC
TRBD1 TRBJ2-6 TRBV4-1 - CASSQRSSPTRGLTRGANVLTF TGCGCCAGCAGCCAAAGGTCCTCCCCCACCAGGGGGCTAACAAGGGGGGCCAACGTCCTGACTTTC
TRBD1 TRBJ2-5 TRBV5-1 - CASSLIGTEQETQYF TGCGCCAGCAGCTTGATCGGGACAGAGCAAGAGACCCAGTACTTC
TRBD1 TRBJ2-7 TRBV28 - CASSLDRIYEQYF TGTGCCAGCAGTTTGGACAGGATCTACGAGCAGTACTTC
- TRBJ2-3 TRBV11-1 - CASSVRAMSLSADTQYF TGTGCCAGCAGCGTTCGCGCAATGAGTCTTTCTGCAGATACGCAGTATTTT
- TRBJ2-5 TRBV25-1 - CASSAPWGRGGQETQYF TGTGCCAGCAGCGCCCCCTGGGGGCGGGGAGGGCAAGAGACCCAGTACTTC
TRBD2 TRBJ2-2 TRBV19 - CASRPAALAGGPFTGELFF TGTGCCAGTAGACCGGCTGCTTTGGCGGGAGGGCCTTTCACCGGGGAGCTGTTTTTT
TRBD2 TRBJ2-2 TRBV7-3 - CASSRGASGRANTGELFF TGTGCCAGCAGCCGGGGGGCTAGCGGGAGGGCGAACACCGGGGAGCTGTTTTTT
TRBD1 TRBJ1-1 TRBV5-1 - CASSSGTGLMNTEAFF TGCGCCAGCAGCTCCGGGACAGGCCTCATGAACACTGAAGCTTTCTTT
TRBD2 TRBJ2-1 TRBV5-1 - CASSEGLAVYNEQFF TGCGCCAGCAGCGAAGGACTAGCGGTGTACAATGAGCAGTTCTTC
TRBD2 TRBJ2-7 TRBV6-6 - CASSYSSQREGYEQYF TGTGCCAGCAGTTACTCATCGCAACGGGAGGGTTACGAGCAGTACTTC
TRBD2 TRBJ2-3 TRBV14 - CASSHQLAGGDTQYF TGTGCCAGCAGCCACCAACTAGCCGGGGGGGATACGCAGTATTTT
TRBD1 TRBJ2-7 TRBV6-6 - CASSWGQGQEQYF TGTGCCAGCAGTTGGGGACAGGGGCAGGAGCAGTACTTC
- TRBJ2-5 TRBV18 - CASSPPQEYQETQYF TGTGCCAGCTCACCTCCACAGGAGTACCAAGAGACCCAGTACTTC
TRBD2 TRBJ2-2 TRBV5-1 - CASSSTSANTGELFF TGCGCCAGCAGTTCGACTAGCGCCAACACCGGGGAGCTGTTTTTT
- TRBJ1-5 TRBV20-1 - CSARGMGPQHF TGCAGTGCTAGAGGTATGGGGCCCCAGCATTTT
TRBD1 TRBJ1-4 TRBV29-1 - CSVEDRTGLGEKLFF TGCAGCGTTGAAGATCGGACAGGGCTTGGAGAAAAACTGTTTTTT
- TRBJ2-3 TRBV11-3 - CASSFSRAGPGGTQYF TGTGCCAGCAGCTTCTCAAGGGCGGGACCCGGTGGGACGCAGTATTTT
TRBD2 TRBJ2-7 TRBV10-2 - CASRLAQSYEQYF TGCGCCAGCAGACTAGCGCAGTCCTACGAGCAGTACTTC
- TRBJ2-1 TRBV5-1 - CASSPKSERLYNEQFF TGCGCCAGCAGCCCGAAGTCAGAGCGGCTTTACAATGAGCAGTTCTTC
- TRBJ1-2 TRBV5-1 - CASSLDLVPANYGYTF TGCGCCAGCAGCTTGGATCTTGTACCCGCTAACTATGGCTACACCTTC